Listed here are 27 T cell receptor beta chains from one sample, sequenced in a study of OX40 agonist ivuxolimab in advanced cancers. Only in-frame clones appear in the TCRdb table, and some are missing; sequencing was by immunoSEQ multiplex PCR. Of roughly 98,000 clones listed, about 86% were seen once; the top ten hold about 1.5%. Here the sequenced sample was CD4+ or CD8+ T cells sorted from blood, taken in a trial of the OX40 agonist ivuxolimab. These receptors were taken from an adult with an advanced solid tumor such as melanoma, head and neck, liver or kidney cancer.

This sequence joins TRBV5-1 and TRBJ1-2; no definite D call. Between the trimmed V and J ends, which lost 6 bases and 4 bases, there was a span of 13 bases. Germline V gives CDR1 SGHRS, CDR2 YFSETQ. The CDR3 consists of 13 residues. CDR3 sequence reads: CASKAAVGYGYTF. DNA for the CDR3: TGCGCCAGCAAGGCGGCTGTGGGCTATGGCTACACCTTC.

In this sample, this clone turned up once. V usage is TRBV18 and J usage is TRBJ1-3, with 11 bases identical to TRBD1. V was pared by 3 bases and J by 2 bases, with 0 bases of the junction left unmatched. This CDR3 is 15 amino acids long. CDR1 is KGHSH and CDR2 is LQKENI in the germline V gene. CDR3 sequence (DNA): TGTGCCAGCTCACCGGACAGGGGGCCTGGAAACACCATATATTTT. It encodes CASSPDRGPGNTIYF.

The gene calls are TRBV19 and TRBJ1-4, with D perhaps matching TRBD1 (5 bases). Per germline, CDR1 LNHDA and CDR2 SQIVND (reference sequence). CDR3 length equals 15 residues. V dropped 5 bases and J dropped 5 bases, with 15 bases sitting between them. The DNA of the CDR3 is TGTGCCAGTAGTTCCCCGGGACGGGGGAATGAAAAACTGTTTTTT. As protein: CASSSPGRGNEKLFF.

The rearrangement joins TRBV27 to TRBJ1-5, with D possibly being TRBD1 (6 bases). Trimming removed 2 bases at V and 9 bases at J, with 11 bases between. Germline V CDR1 and CDR2: MNHEY, SMNVEV (reference sequence). CDR3 length: 13 amino acids. CDR3 DNA sequence: TGTGCCAGCAGTTTAAAGGGGGGTCTGCCCCAGCATTTT. Residues: CASSLKGGLPQHF.

The chain has TRBV7-9 and TRBJ1-1, with unresolved D. The CDR3 runs to 13 residues. Deletions cut 1 base from V and 4 bases from J, with 7 bases between. CDR1 and CDR2 from the germline V gene are SEHNR and FQNEAQ (reference sequence). CDR3 DNA sequence: TGTGCCAGCAGCTTAGACAGTTCCACTGAAGCTTTCTTT. Translating it yields CASSLDSSTEAFF.

The rearrangement joins TRBV7-2 to TRBJ1-4; 8 bases are shared with TRBD1. The J segment lost 3 bases and the V segment lost 4 bases, leaving 4 bases of the junction unmatched. The CDR3 runs 15 residues. Germline V CDR1 and CDR2: SGHTA, FQGNSA. The CDR3 spells CASSSQGAPNEKLFF. The DNA of the CDR3 is TGTGCCAGCAGCTCTCAGGGGGCCCCTAATGAAAAACTGTTTTTT.

This chain uses TRBV27 with TRBJ2-3, with 10 bases fitting TRBD2. The V and J ends lost 6 bases and 4 bases, in that order; junction bases with no gene match: 10. The germline V gene encodes CDR1 MNHEY and CDR2 SMNVEV (reference sequence). The CDR3 is made up of 16 amino acids. The CDR3 bases are TGTGCCAGCAGGGGAAACGTTCTAGCGGGAGCAGATACGCAGTATTTT. Encoded protein: CASRGNVLAGADTQYF.

CDR3 amino acids: CASSQSGTTPGQYF. CDR3 sequence (DNA): TGCGCCAGCAGCCAGAGCGGGACAACCCCCGGGCAGTACTTC. The chain carries TRBV4-1 and TRBJ2-5, with D possibly matching TRBD2 (7 bases). Germline CDR1 is MGHRA and CDR2 is YSYEKL. The CDR3 is 14 residues long. V lost 3 bases, J lost 11 bases, and 19 bases lay in between.

Regarding this clone: This specimen includes other DNA sequences encoding the same CDR3. The chain is built from TRBV6-5 and TRBJ2-7; perhaps D is TRBD1 or TRBD2 (6 bases each). This CDR3 spans 15 amino acids. Per germline, CDR1 MNHEY and CDR2 SVGAGI. V was cut by 4 bases and J by 1 base, with 14 bases left in between. The CDR3 is CASSSAGGGSYEQYF. The CDR3 DNA reads as TGTGCCAGCAGTTCAGCAGGAGGGGGATCCTACGAGCAGTACTTC.

This chain joins TRBV9 and TRBJ2-3; 7 nucleotides align to TRBD1. After removal of 4 bases from V and 2 bases from J, the junction contained 4 bases not matched to a gene. Per germline, CDR1 SGDLS and CDR2 YYNGEE. This CDR3 spans 14 amino acids. The CDR3 sequence is CASSSDRFTDTQYF. The CDR3, as DNA: TGTGCCAGCAGCTCGGACAGGTTCACAGATACGCAGTATTTT.

With respect to this clone: The same CDR3 can be traced to other DNA sequences in this sample. The V gene is TRBV7-6, the J gene TRBJ1-5; D might be TRBD1 (6 bases). CDR1 is SGHVS and CDR2 is FNYEAQ in the germline V gene. This CDR3 has 15 residues. Trimming removed 1 base from V and 6 bases from J, with 13 bases in between. Here the CDR3 DNA reads TGTGCCAGCAGCTTAGGCGGCGGAGGGGGTCAGCCCCAGCATTTT. Protein sequence: CASSLGGGGGQPQHF. The full variable domain, with the rest looked up from reference TRBV7-6 and TRBJ1-5, is GAGVSQSPRYKVTKRGQDVALRCDPISGHVSLYWYRQALGQGPEFLTYFNYEAQQDKSGLPNDRFSAERPEGSISTLTIQRTEQRDSAMYRCASSLGGGGGQPQHFGDGTRLSIL.

The chain joins TRBV30 to TRBJ2-3; 7 positions match TRBD2. The CDR3 is 15 residues long. V dropped 1 base and J dropped 3; count of bases not matched to a gene: 7. Germline CDR1 is GTSNPN and CDR2 is SVGIG (reference sequence). The CDR3 loop reads CAWSERGLPTDTQYF. CDR3 DNA sequence: TGTGCCTGGAGTGAGAGGGGACTACCTACAGATACGCAGTATTTT. Full variable domain (missing parts from reference TRBV30 and TRBJ2-3): SQTIHQWPATLVQPVGSPLSLECTVEGTSNPNLYWYRQAAGRGLQLLFYSVGIGQISSEVPQNLSASRPQDRQFILSSKKLLLSDSGFYLCAWSERGLPTDTQYFGPGTRLTVL.

The V and J genes are TRBV6-1 and TRBJ1-4; D unresolved. The V end was cut by 7 bases, the J end by 6 bases, with 12 bases between. Germline CDR1 reads MNHNS; CDR2 reads SASEGT. There are 13 residues in the CDR3. CDR3 sequence (DNA): TGTGCCAGCACTACAGATTCGTATGAAAAACTGTTTTTT. Residues: CASTTDSYEKLFF.

A remark on this clone: The same CDR3 is also encoded by other DNA sequences in this sample. The chain has TRBV7-2 and TRBJ2-7; tentative D call: TRBD2 (6 bases). CDR3 size: 16 residues. V lost 0 bases and J 1 base, leaving 13 bases between the germline ends. CDR1 and CDR2 from the germline V gene are SGHTA and FQGNSA. CDR3 sequence: CASSLALSGTSYEQYF. The CDR3 coding sequence is TGTGCCAGCAGCTTAGCCCTCTCGGGGACTTCCTACGAGCAGTACTTC.

This chain connects TRBV7-2 to TRBJ2-7; D remains ambiguous. The CDR3 is 11 residues long. CDR1 is SGHTA, CDR2 FQGNSA, per germline. V was cut by 5 bases and J by 0 bases, with 2 bases left in between. This CDR3 is CASSASYEQYF. The CDR3 DNA reads as TGTGCCAGCAGCGCCTCCTACGAGCAGTACTTC.

V is TRBV2 and J is TRBJ1-3; 7 bases map to TRBD1. Germline V gives CDR1 SNHLY, CDR2 FYNNEI. The CDR3 consists of 15 residues. Losses at the gene ends were 6 bases for V and 0 bases for J; bases not matched to a gene: 5. The CDR3 loop is CASSSQGVSGNTIYF. The DNA of the CDR3 is TGTGCCAGCAGCTCTCAGGGGGTCTCTGGAAACACCATATATTTT.

V and J are TRBV4-1 and TRBJ2-2; D may match TRBD1 or TRBD2 (6 bases each). CDR3 length: 18 residues. The germline gives CDR1 MGHRA, CDR2 YSYEKL. The V end was cut by 0 bases, the J end by 5 bases, with 19 bases between. The CDR3: CASSQDPAWGAQTGELFF. CDR3 bases: TGCGCCAGCAGCCAAGATCCGGCTTGGGGGGCACAGACCGGGGAGCTGTTTTTT.

The gene calls are TRBV28 and TRBJ2-1; 14 bases are shared with TRBD2. The CDR3 has 14 amino acids. Germline values: CDR1 MDHEN, CDR2 SYDVKM. V was pared by 5 bases and J by 8 bases, with 2 bases of the junction left unmatched. The chain's CDR3 is CASSGTSGGYEQFF. The CDR3 coding sequence is TGTGCCAGCAGTGGGACTAGCGGGGGCTATGAGCAGTTCTTC.

The chain carries TRBV7-2 and TRBJ2-7; the match to TRBD1 covers 7 bases. Germline loops: CDR1 SGHTA, CDR2 FQGNSA. V lost 0 bases and J lost 0; bases outside the gene matches: 14. The length of the CDR3 is 19 residues. CDR3: CASSLALTTGMGPSYEQYF. The CDR3 bases are TGTGCCAGCAGCTTAGCCCTGACGACAGGGATGGGCCCCTCCTACGAGCAGTACTTC.

The chain joins TRBV5-1 to TRBJ2-3; TRBD2 matches at 12 bases. Germline trimming cut 4 bases from V and 0 bases from J; bases unmatched to any gene: 9. Germline CDR1 and CDR2: SGHRS and YFSETQ. The CDR3 consists of 18 residues. CDR3 bases: TGCGCCAGCAGCGTTCTAGCGGGGGGGAAAGCTAGCACAGATACGCAGTATTTT. It encodes CASSVLAGGKASTDTQYF. Full variable domain (remainder filled in from reference TRBV5-1 and TRBJ2-3): KAGVTQTPRYLIKTRGQQVTLSCSPISGHRSVSWYQQTPGQGLQFLFEYFSETQRNKGNFPGRFSGRQFSNSRSEMNVSTLELGDSALYLCASSVLAGGKASTDTQYFGPGTRLTVL.

This clone was seen only a few times. The V call is TRBV7-8, the J call TRBJ2-7; no clear D. V gave up 4 bases and J gave up 0 bases, with 7 bases separating them. CDR1 SGHVS and CDR2 FQNEAQ come from the germline V gene. The CDR3 covers 13 residues. Here the CDR3 DNA reads TGTGCCAGCAGCTCTCGGATCTCCTACGAGCAGTACTTC. It encodes CASSSRISYEQYF.

The genes are TRBV5-8 and TRBJ2-6, with D unclear. Deletions cut 0 bases from V and 0 bases from J, with 10 bases between. Germline V gene sequence: CDR1 SGHTS, CDR2 YDEGEE. The CDR3 is 17 amino acids. The CDR3 region has the DNA TGTGCCAGCAGCTTGGTAACCGAATACTCTGGGGCCAACGTCCTGACTTTC. Translated, it gives CASSLVTEYSGANVLTF.

The gene calls are TRBV7-3 and TRBJ2-3, with TRBD2 matching 7 bases. In germline, CDR1 is SGHTA, CDR2 FQGTGA. There are 16 residues in the CDR3. J gave up 0 bases and V 5 bases, and 8 bases lay outside the gene matches. CDR3 amino acids: CASSPTGGGSTDTQYF. In DNA, the CDR3 is TGTGCCAGCAGCCCTACGGGCGGGGGAAGCACAGATACGCAGTATTTT.

The rearrangement joins TRBV19 to TRBJ2-1, with 8 bases lining up with TRBD2. Germline assignment: CDR1 LNHDA and CDR2 SQIVND (reference sequence). This CDR3 is built from 15 residues. With V trimmed by 6 bases and J by 8 bases, 12 bases remained unmatched. The CDR3 loop reads CASSQTSGPLDEQFF. Here the CDR3 DNA reads TGTGCCAGTAGCCAAACTAGCGGACCGCTGGATGAGCAGTTCTTC.

The gene calls are TRBV19 and TRBJ1-4, with 8 bases matching TRBD1. V lost 3 bases and J lost 3; bases outside the gene matches: 3. This CDR3 is built from 15 residues. Germline V gene lookup returns CDR1 LNHDA and CDR2 SQIVND (reference sequence). CDR3 amino acids: CASSIRGLSNEKLFF. CDR3 DNA: TGTGCCAGTAGTATCAGGGGGCTTTCTAATGAAAAACTGTTTTTT.

The chain combines TRBV6-5 with TRBJ1-1; D is undetermined. CDR1 is MNHEY, CDR2 SVGAGI, per germline. The CDR3 consists of 13 residues. Deletions cut 6 bases from V and 1 base from J, with 9 bases between. CDR3 nucleotide sequence: TGTGCCAGCAGCCGTGAGAGGAACACTGAAGCTTTCTTT. Its translation: CASSRERNTEAFF.

The rearrangement uses TRBV7-9 and TRBJ2-1; D possibly corresponds to TRBD1 (5 bases). The CDR3 runs 13 residues. V lost 5 bases and J lost 5, with 10 bases in between. Germline loops: CDR1 SEHNR, CDR2 FQNEAQ (reference sequence). This CDR3 is CASSTSGNNEQFF. Written as DNA, the CDR3 is TGTGCCAGCAGCACGTCAGGGAACAATGAGCAGTTCTTC. Variable domain in full (rest from reference TRBV7-9 and TRBJ2-1): DTGVSQNPRHKITKRGQNVTFRCDPISEHNRLYWYRQTLGQGPEFLTYFQNEAQLEKSRLLSDRFSAERPKGSFSTLEIQRTEQGDSAMYLCASSTSGNNEQFFGPGTRLTVL.